The entry below describes one TCR beta chain. Its antigen is not known. The sample is drawn from a study of shared clonotypes between healthy human individuals. Regarding the study as a whole: What naive subsets generally showed was a larger estimated richness than memory subsets showed.

Positive CCR7 selection of CD45RO-negative cells yielded the naive CD8 cells, and terminally differentiated effector memory CD45RA+ cells were excluded. Germline V gene sequence: CDR1 SGHRS, CDR2 YFSETQ. V trimming: 0 bases; J trimming: 3 bases; junction bases outside the gene matches: 3. The CDR3 covers 15 residues. Assay execution proceeded at the deep level. Assay: immunoSEQ multiplex PCR; the TCRdb copy retains only in-frame clones and omits some. The sample carries 1.5 million to 2.5 million clones, roughly 94% recorded once. The specimen was naive CD8+ T cells sorted from blood. This TCR was sampled from a man between 18 and 35 years old in good health. The chain joins TRBV5-1 to TRBJ2-1, with TRBD1 identical over 7 bases. The CDR3 spells CASSLVGGRYNEQFF. CDR3 sequence (DNA): TGCGCCAGCAGCTTGGTAGGGGGCCGCTACAATGAGCAGTTCTTC.